The 24 T cell receptor beta chains below all came from one sample that was sequenced in a study of metastatic and nonmetastatic thyroid tumors. MiXCR reprocessed the PCR reads for TCRdb. This sample has roughly 18,000 clones, with around 30% found just once. Each patient went into thyroid surgery without having received any treatment. Sequenced sample: tumor tissue. All receptors derive from a female donor with papillary thyroid cancer or a benign thyroid nodule (not recorded which). Some clones in this sample may be carry-over from other donors' samples.

The chain has TRBV7-8 and TRBJ1-1, with TRBD1 matching over 10 bases. J gave up 1 base and V 3 bases, and 5 bases lay outside the gene matches. The CDR3 length is 16 residues. The V gene's germline CDR1 is SGHVS and CDR2 FQNEAQ. CDR3 protein: CASSLGTGASNTEAFF. The CDR3 DNA is TGTGCCAGCAGCTTGGGGACAGGGGCTTCGAACACTGAAGCTTTCTTT.

J is TRBJ2-7 and V is TRBV30, with TRBD1 matching 7 bases. This CDR3 is 13 amino acids long. The germline gives CDR1 GTSNPN, CDR2 SVGIG (reference sequence). V shed 2 bases, J shed 5 bases, and the junction held 6 bases outside the gene matches. The CDR3: CAWSTIQGDEQYF. The DNA for the CDR3 is TGTGCCTGGAGTACCATTCAGGGGGACGAGCAGTACTTC.

This clone was picked up many times. This sequence may be a read error, since a much larger clone differs from it by one base. Within the sample, other DNA sequences also encode this same CDR3. V usage is TRBV12-3 or TRBV12-4 and J usage is TRBJ2-1; TRBD1 or TRBD2 may be the D gene (6 bases each). This CDR3 is built from 13 residues. Trimming shortened V by 7 bases and J by 9 bases, and 16 bases separated the two germline ends. CDR3 in amino acids: CASTDKQGGEQFF. The DNA of the CDR3 is TGTGCCAGCACTGATAAACAGGGAGGTGAGCAGTTCTTC.

This clone was detected many times. The rearrangement uses TRBV7-9 and TRBJ1-2, with 8 bases lining up with TRBD1. This CDR3 has 19 amino acids. V lost 4 bases and J lost 2; bases outside the gene matches: 18. Germline CDR1 is SEHNR and CDR2 is FQNEAQ (reference sequence). The CDR3: CASSYSVGGQERMNYGYTF. CDR3 coding DNA: TGTGCCAGCAGCTACTCCGTTGGGGGACAGGAGCGGATGAACTATGGCTACACCTTC.

The table lists this clone with a few counts. Germline and junction disagree at one end, which may indicate a read error. The chain combines TRBV6-5 with TRBJ2-1; 9 nucleotides align to TRBD1. Per the germline V gene, CDR1 is MNHEY and CDR2 is SVGAGI. CDR3 length: 14 amino acids. CDR3 DNA: TGTGCCAACAGTTGGGACAGGGTTGATTATGAGCAGTTCTTC. Amino acid sequence: CANSWDRVDYEQFF.

At least ten counts were recorded for this clone. V gene TRBV6-2 or TRBV6-3 combines with J gene TRBJ1-5; D remains unclear. This CDR3 comprises 15 residues. V lost 6 bases and J 4 bases, leaving 16 bases between the germline ends. Germline V gives CDR1 MNHEY, CDR2 SVGEGT. CDR3 sequence (DNA): TGTGCCAGCAGGCTTAATTCAGGAGGAAATCAGCCCCAGCATTTT. This gives the protein CASRLNSGGNQPQHF.

By share, this clone counts as medium-sized. The genes are TRBV5-1 and TRBJ2-7; D may be TRBD1 (5 bases). Germline loops: CDR1 SGHRS, CDR2 YFSETQ. Trimming took 3 bases from V and 3 from J, leaving 7 bases between them. This CDR3 has 12 residues. The CDR3 DNA reads as TGCGCCAGCAGCTCGCAGGGCTACGAGCAGTACTTC. Protein product: CASSSQGYEQYF.

This clone was detected many times. The CDR3 DNA reads TGTGCCAGCAGTGACCCCCATTCCGGGACCCGTGAGCAGTTCTTC. Protein: CASSDPHSGTREQFF. This sequence joins TRBV6-1 and TRBJ2-1; tentatively, D is TRBD1 or TRBD2 (5 bases each). Trimming took 3 bases from V and 9 from J, leaving 18 bases between them. CDR1 is MNHNS, CDR2 SASEGT, per germline. This CDR3 comprises 15 residues.

Notes on this clone: A much larger clone differs from this one at a single base, so this may be a read error. The chain joins TRBV20-1 to TRBJ2-1, with 7 nucleotides matching TRBD1. Germline CDR1 is DFQATT and CDR2 is SNEGSKA (reference sequence). This CDR3 comprises 13 residues. Here the CDR3 reads CSASYRGYNERFF. DNA of the CDR3: TGCAGTGCTAGTTACAGGGGATACAATGAGCGGTTCTTC.

This clone appeared a few times. The V gene is TRBV27, the J gene TRBJ2-5, with 7 bases that match TRBD2. The germline CDR1 and CDR2 sequences are MNHEY and SMNVEV (reference sequence). The V and J ends lost 3 bases and 5 bases, in that order; junction bases with no gene match: 3. The CDR3 is 13 residues long. CDR3 in DNA: TGTGCCAGCAGTTTGTGGGGAGGGGAGACCCAGTACTTC. It specifies CASSLWGGETQYF.

This clone has more than one count but fewer than ten. The chain employs TRBV28 and TRBJ2-1; possibly TRBD2 for D (6 bases). Trimming removed 7 bases at V and 8 bases at J, with 18 bases between. CDR3 length: 14 residues. The germline V gene has CDR1 MDHEN and CDR2 SYDVKM. Written as DNA, the CDR3 is TGTGCCAGCACCGCCGTCGGGAGTTCTTATGAGCAGTTCTTC. Amino acid sequence: CASTAVGSSYEQFF.

This clone was counted many times. This chain links TRBV19 with TRBJ1-1, with D unclear. CDR3 size: 13 residues. V lost 5 bases and J 10 bases, leaving 17 bases between the germline ends. Germline CDR1 is LNHDA and CDR2 is SQIVND (reference sequence). The CDR3 DNA reads as TGTGCCAGTAGTTTTTATGATTCTCGGGGAGCTTTCTTT. This gives the protein CASSFYDSRGAFF.

This clone was counted at least ten times. The chain links TRBV19 to TRBJ2-3; 7 positions match TRBD1. Unmatched junction bases numbered 6, after V lost 7 bases and J lost 2 bases. CDR1 and CDR2 from the germline V gene are LNHDA and SQIVND (reference sequence). The CDR3 length is 14 residues. The CDR3 DNA follows: TGTGCCAGTACCCTTGGACAGGACACAGATACGCAGTATTTT. It codes for CASTLGQDTDTQYF.

CDR3 nucleotides: TGTGCCAGCAGTTACTCGACGGCCAGACCCTCTGGGGCCAACGTCCTGACTTTC. Protein: CASSYSTARPSGANVLTF. This chain connects TRBV6-6 to TRBJ2-6; D unclear. Germline lookup yields CDR1 MNHNY and CDR2 SVGAGI (reference sequence). This CDR3 contains 18 residues. V was cut by 0 bases and J by 0 bases, with 12 bases left in between.

In its sample, this clone is medium-sized. The genes are TRBV7-9 and TRBJ1-2; TRBD1 agrees at 9 bases. Germline V gene data show CDR1 as SEHNR and CDR2 as FQNEAQ (reference sequence). Unmatched junction bases numbered 4, after V lost 5 bases and J lost 3 bases. CDR3 length: 14 amino acids. DNA of the CDR3: TGTGCCAGCAGCCCCGGACAGGGGTACTATGGCTACACCTTC. This gives the protein CASSPGQGYYGYTF.

This clone showed up many times. The chain combines TRBV7-2 with TRBJ2-1; no clear D gene. Germline lookup yields CDR1 SGHTA and CDR2 FQGNSA. CDR3 length: 12 amino acids. V lost 2 bases, J lost 9 bases, and 8 bases lay in between. This CDR3 reads CASSLRRGEQFF. The DNA for the CDR3 is TGTGCCAGCAGCTTACGCCGTGGTGAGCAGTTCTTC.

Turning to this clone: A read error may produce the germline difference seen at one junction end. The chain employs TRBV2 and TRBJ2-1, with D possibly called TRBD1 or TRBD2 (5 bases each). This CDR3 is 16 amino acids long. Germline CDR1 reads SNHLY; CDR2 reads FYNNEI. CDR3 residues: CVSRGYQGSSHNEQFF. CDR3 bases: TGTGTCAGCCGGGGTTATCAGGGAAGCTCCCACAATGAGCAGTTCTTC. The whole variable domain, filled in from reference TRBV2 and TRBJ2-1, reads EPEVTQTPSHQVTQMGQEVILRCVPISNHLYFYWYRQILGQKVEFLVSFYNNEISEKSEIFDDQFSVERPDGSNFTLKIRSTKLEDSAMYFCVSRGYQGSSHNEQFFGPGTRLTVL.

The rearrangement uses TRBV2 and TRBJ2-1; 7 nucleotides match TRBD2. Germline V gene lookup returns CDR1 SNHLY and CDR2 FYNNEI. V lost 5 bases and J lost 6; bases outside the gene matches: 13. The CDR3 extends over 16 amino acids. CDR3 coding DNA: TGTGCCAGCAGTTTCGGCCGAGGTGCGGGGGTCAATGAGCAGTTCTTC. Amino acids: CASSFGRGAGVNEQFF. The full variable domain, in which reference TRBV2 and TRBJ2-1 provide the parts outside the CDR3, is EPEVTQTPSHQVTQMGQEVILRCVPISNHLYFYWYRQILGQKVEFLVSFYNNEISEKSEIFDDQFSVERPDGSNFTLKIRSTKLEDSAMYFCASSFGRGAGVNEQFFGPGTRLTVL.

At least ten counts were recorded for this clone. The rearrangement joins TRBV6-1 to TRBJ2-3; possibly TRBD1 or TRBD2 for D (5 bases each). CDR3 length: 14 residues. Germline V gives CDR1 MNHNS, CDR2 SASEGT. V lost 7 bases and J 4 bases, leaving 15 bases between the germline ends. DNA for the CDR3: TGTGCCAGCAAGGGACGTATCGACGCAGATACGCAGTATTTT. Amino acids: CASKGRIDADTQYF.

This clone was counted only a few times. The chain employs TRBV6-1 and TRBJ2-7, with a possible D match to TRBD2 (6 bases). Germline CDR1 is MNHNS and CDR2 is SASEGT. The CDR3 totals 14 residues. V lost 7 bases, J lost 1 base, and 14 bases lay in between. The CDR3 DNA follows: TGTGCCAGCAACCGGGCGGGACCTTCCTACGAGCAGTACGTC. Translating it yields CASNRAGPSYEQYV.

Ten or more counts support this clone. The chain links TRBV7-3 to TRBJ2-2; no definite D call. This CDR3 has 14 amino acids. V lost 3 bases, J lost 5 bases, and 10 bases lay in between. CDR1 is SGHTA and CDR2 is FQGTGA in the germline V gene. The DNA for the CDR3 is TGTGCCAGCAGCTTTGGTCATCGTACCGGGGAGCTGTTTTTT. It yields the protein CASSFGHRTGELFF.

This clone was detected ten times or more. The chain employs TRBV5-1 and TRBJ2-1; possibly TRBD1 for D (6 bases). Trimming took off 0 bases at V and 3 bases at J, with 13 bases between the two ends. Germline V gives CDR1 SGHRS, CDR2 YFSETQ. This CDR3 is 16 amino acids long. CDR3 bases: TGCGCCAGCAGCTTGGCCGGAGGACAGTACTACAATGAGCAGTTCTTC. Translation gives CASSLAGGQYYNEQFF.

This clone was detected ten times or more. V is TRBV27 and J is TRBJ1-1; D is possibly TRBD1 (5 bases). Looked up from germline, CDR1 is MNHEY and CDR2 is SMNVEV (reference sequence). This CDR3 is built from 15 residues. V lost 5 bases and J lost 0, with 13 bases in between. CDR3 in amino acids: CASSPKRQMNTEAFF. The CDR3, as DNA: TGTGCCAGCAGTCCGAAAAGACAGATGAACACTGAAGCTTTCTTT.

This clone has at least ten counts. With a much larger clone just one base away, this may be a read error. The rearrangement links TRBV7-3 to TRBJ1-1; TRBD1 might be the D (6 bases). The CDR3 is 13 residues long. Trimming shortened V by 5 bases and J by 1 base, and 8 bases separated the two germline ends. Per the germline V gene, CDR1 is SGHTA and CDR2 is FQGTGA. In DNA form, the CDR3 reads TGTGCCAGCAGCCCGGGACAGAACACTGAAGCTTTCTTT. Translated, it gives CASSPGQNTEAFF.